The clone carrying this TCR beta chain was recorded at least ten times. MiXCR was run by TCRdb on the 5' RACE reads, yielding one entry per CDR3 protein. The table includes roughly 71,000 distinct CDR3 sequences, about 4.2% detected once. Germline CDR1 is MGHRA and CDR2 is YSYEKL. This CDR3 region has 15 residues. Trimming took 0 bases from V and 9 from J, leaving 18 bases between them. These data originate in a study of neurological immune-mediated disorders. J is TRBJ2-7 and V is TRBV4-1; D not certain. The material sequenced was PBMCs. The source of this sequence is a man aged 30 to 39 with multiple sclerosis. This chain's CDR3 is CASSQDPQSAYRQYF. CDR3 DNA sequence: TGCGCCAGCAGCCAAGATCCGCAGTCGGCGTACAGGCAGTACTTC.